This is a list of T cell receptor beta chains from one sample in a study of response to subunit inactivated influenza vaccine. TCRdb used MiXCR to reprocess the RT-PCR reads, holding one entry per CDR3 protein. Among 650,000 to 800,000 distinct CDR3 sequences listed, roughly 18% were seen once. This sample comprised PBMCs from blood, obtained 5 to 6 days after vaccination. These TCRs come from a man aged 45 to 65 who received an inactivated influenza vaccine. Each CDR3 is given without its conserved first and last residue. Clone size is shown for a subset of rows, as once, few, many or a class of expanded clone.

cdr3_length j_call v_call clone_size cdr3_aa
11 TRBJ2-3 TRBV29-1 NA SVFSRKTDTQY
8 TRBJ1-1 TRBV11-2 NA ASSLVAAF
9 TRBJ2-5 TRBV20-1 few SAIQRETQY
15 TRBJ2-1 TRBV29-1 NA SVGGGQPSNSYNEQF
12 TRBJ2-7 TRBV2 few ASSDSLITYEQY
14 TRBJ2-1 TRBV10-3 few AISAFPGQGINEQF
13 TRBJ1-6 TRBV20-1 NA SAGPPSSYNSPLH
13 TRBJ2-1 TRBV10-3 few AISEIGTTNNEQF
12 TRBJ2-5 TRBV12-3/TRBV12-4 NA ASSLAGARETQY
15 TRBJ2-1 TRBV7-2 few ASSSRIQGAGSNEQF
12 TRBJ2-3 TRBV6-1 few ASSRDRGPDTQY
12 TRBJ2-3 TRBV6-4 NA ASRARGFGDTQY
13 TRBJ2-4 TRBV4-3 NA ASSQGGTAKNIQY
12 TRBJ1-5 TRBV20-1 NA SARGTVGWQPQH
11 TRBJ1-5 TRBV5-1 many ASSLDYNQPQH
11 TRBJ2-3 TRBV7-2 few ASSPGQADTQY
13 TRBJ2-7 TRBV7-2 NA ASSLARGWGDEQY
12 TRBJ2-7 TRBV6-1 few ASRLAESVYEQY
14 TRBJ2-7 TRBV9 NA ASSPGGDREFYEQY
12 TRBJ2-5 TRBV16 NA ASSQSSPPGTQY
11 TRBJ2-3 TRBV5-1 NA ASSSRRPDTQY
14 TRBJ2-1 TRBV28 few ASRRTSGRGWNEQF
11 TRBJ1-2 TRBV7-2 NA ASSMDRGYGYT
12 TRBJ2-1 TRBV25-1 NA ASSDWTAHNEQF
12 TRBJ2-7 TRBV6-5 once ASSYKALNYEQY
15 TRBJ1-2 TRBV7-9 NA ASSRPVTQLKGDGYT
13 TRBJ2-1 TRBV20-1 many SATAPGGGGNEQF
13 TRBJ2-3 TRBV4-3 NA ASSQAVQGTDTQY
12 TRBJ1-1 TRBV25-1 NA ASSDPGRGTEAF
14 TRBJ2-1 TRBV7-9 many ASSPRLGGWDNEQF
13 TRBJ2-3 TRBV6-1 few ASATVSGAQDTQY
13 TRBJ1-6 TRBV28 NA ASSRGRPYNSPLH
13 TRBJ1-1 TRBV6-1 few ASSPLPGSNTEAF
13 TRBJ2-1 TRBV7-9 few ASSITRVVYNEQF
12 TRBJ1-2 TRBV6-5 once ASSSLQGMDGYT
11 TRBJ1-5 TRBV20-1 NA SATPQAGQPQH
9 TRBJ2-1 TRBV6-5 NA ASKVSHEQF
13 TRBJ2-1 TRBV12-3/TRBV12-4 NA ASSRGTGLYNEQF
12 TRBJ1-1 TRBV18 NA ASSPQEVFTEAF
15 TRBJ2-7 TRBV20-1 NA SARDRGLADYYYEQY
14 TRBJ2-7 TRBV5-1 NA ASSLDSPRVAHEQY
12 TRBJ2-7 TRBV20-1 NA STGLAGGTYEQY